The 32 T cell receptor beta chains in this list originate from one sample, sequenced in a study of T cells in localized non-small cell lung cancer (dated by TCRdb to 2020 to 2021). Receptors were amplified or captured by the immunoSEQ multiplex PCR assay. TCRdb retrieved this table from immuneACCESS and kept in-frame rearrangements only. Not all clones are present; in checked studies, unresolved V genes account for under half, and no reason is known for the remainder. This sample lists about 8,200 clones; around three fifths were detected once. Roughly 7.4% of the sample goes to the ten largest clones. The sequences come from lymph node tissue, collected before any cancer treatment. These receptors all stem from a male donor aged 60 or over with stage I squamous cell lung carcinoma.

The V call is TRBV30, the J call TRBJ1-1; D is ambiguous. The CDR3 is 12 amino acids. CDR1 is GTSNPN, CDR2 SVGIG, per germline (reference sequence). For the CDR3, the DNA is TGTGCGCGGGGTGGCCTGAACACTGAAGCTTTCTTT. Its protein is CARGGLNTEAFF.

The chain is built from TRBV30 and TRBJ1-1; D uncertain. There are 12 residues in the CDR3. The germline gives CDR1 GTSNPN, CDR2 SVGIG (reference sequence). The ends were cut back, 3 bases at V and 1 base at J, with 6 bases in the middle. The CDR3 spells CAWSHSNTEAFF. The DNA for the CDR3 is TGTGCCTGGAGCCACTCGAACACTGAAGCTTTCTTT.

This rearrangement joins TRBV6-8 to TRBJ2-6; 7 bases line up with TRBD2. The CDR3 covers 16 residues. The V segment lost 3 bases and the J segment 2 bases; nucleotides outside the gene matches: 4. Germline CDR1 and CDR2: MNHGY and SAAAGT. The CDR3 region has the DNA TGTGCCAGCAGTTATGGGGAGGGCCCTGGGGCCAACGTCCTGACTTTC. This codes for CASSYGEGPGANVLTF.

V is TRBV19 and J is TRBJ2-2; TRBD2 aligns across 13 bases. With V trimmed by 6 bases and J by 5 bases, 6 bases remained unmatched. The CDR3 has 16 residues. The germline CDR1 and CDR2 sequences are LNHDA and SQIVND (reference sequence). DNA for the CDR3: TGTGCCAGTAGCACTAGCGGGAGGGCCAATACCGGGGAGCTGTTTTTT. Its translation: CASSTSGRANTGELFF.

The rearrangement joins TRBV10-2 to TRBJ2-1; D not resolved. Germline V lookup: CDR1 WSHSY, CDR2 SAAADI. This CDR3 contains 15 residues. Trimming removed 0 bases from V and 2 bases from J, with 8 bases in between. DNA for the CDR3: TGCGCCAGCAGTGAGTCGATTAGAGCCTACAATGAGCAGTTCTTC. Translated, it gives CASSESIRAYNEQFF.

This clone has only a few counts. The DNA of the CDR3 is TGTGCCAGCAGTGAACTAGCGGTTTCCTACAATGAGCAGTTCTTC. Translated: CASSELAVSYNEQFF. V is TRBV2 and J is TRBJ2-1; 7 nucleotides line up with TRBD2. V lost 2 bases and J lost 1; bases outside the gene matches: 2. CDR1 and CDR2 (germline): SNHLY, FYNNEI. The CDR3 spans 15 residues. The full variable domain, with the rest looked up from reference TRBV2 and TRBJ2-1, is EPEVTQTPSHQVTQMGQEVILRCVPISNHLYFYWYRQILGQKVEFLVSFYNNEISEKSEIFDDQFSVERPDGSNFTLKIRSTKLEDSAMYFCASSELAVSYNEQFFGPGTRLTVL.

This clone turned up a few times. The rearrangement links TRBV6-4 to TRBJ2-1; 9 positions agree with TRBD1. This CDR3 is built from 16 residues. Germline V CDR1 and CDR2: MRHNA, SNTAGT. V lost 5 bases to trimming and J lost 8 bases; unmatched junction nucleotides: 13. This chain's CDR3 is CASSKQGADYGDEQFF. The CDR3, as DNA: TGTGCCAGCAGTAAACAGGGGGCCGATTATGGGGATGAGCAGTTCTTC.

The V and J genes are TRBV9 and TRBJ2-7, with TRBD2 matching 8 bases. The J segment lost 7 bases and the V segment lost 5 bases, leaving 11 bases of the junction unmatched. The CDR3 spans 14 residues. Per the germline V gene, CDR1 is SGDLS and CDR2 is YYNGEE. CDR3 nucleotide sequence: TGTGCCAGCAGTATACCGGGGGGGACGCGAGAGCAGTACTTC. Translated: CASSIPGGTREQYF.

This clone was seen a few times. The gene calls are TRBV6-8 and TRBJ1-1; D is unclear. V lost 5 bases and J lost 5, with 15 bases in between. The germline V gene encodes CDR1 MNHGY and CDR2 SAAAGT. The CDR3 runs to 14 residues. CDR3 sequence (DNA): TGTGCCAGCAGTCTCACTACGGGAGGAACTGAAGCTTTCTTT. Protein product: CASSLTTGGTEAFF.

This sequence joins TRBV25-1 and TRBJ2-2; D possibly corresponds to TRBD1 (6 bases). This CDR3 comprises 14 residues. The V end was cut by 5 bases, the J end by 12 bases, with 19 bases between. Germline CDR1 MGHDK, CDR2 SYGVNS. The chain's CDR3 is CASSRGHRDGQLFF. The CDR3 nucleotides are TGTGCCAGCAGTAGGGGACATAGGGATGGGCAGCTGTTTTTT. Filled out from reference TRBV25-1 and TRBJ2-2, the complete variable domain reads EADIYQTPRYLVIGTGKKITLECSQTMGHDKMYWYQQDPGMELHLIHYSYGVNSTEKGDLSSESTVSRIRTEHFPLTLESARPSHTSQYLCASSRGHRDGQLFFGEGSRLTVL.

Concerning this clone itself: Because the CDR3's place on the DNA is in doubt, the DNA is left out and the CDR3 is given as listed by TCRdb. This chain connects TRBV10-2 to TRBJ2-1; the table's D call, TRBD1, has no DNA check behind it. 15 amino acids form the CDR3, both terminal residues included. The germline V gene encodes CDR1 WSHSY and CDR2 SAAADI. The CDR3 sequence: CASSVRARGDNEQFF.

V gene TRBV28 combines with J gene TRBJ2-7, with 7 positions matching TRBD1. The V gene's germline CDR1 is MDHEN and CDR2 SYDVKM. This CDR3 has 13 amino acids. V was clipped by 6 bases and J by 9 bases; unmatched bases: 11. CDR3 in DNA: TGTGCCAGCAGCCGCGACAGGGCGGTGTTGCAGTACTTC. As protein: CASSRDRAVLQYF.

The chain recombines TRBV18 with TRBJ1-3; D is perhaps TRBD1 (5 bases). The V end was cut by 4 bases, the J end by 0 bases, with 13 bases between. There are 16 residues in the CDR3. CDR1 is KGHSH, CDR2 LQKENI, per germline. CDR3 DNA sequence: TGTGCCAGCTCACTACGGGACGCCTCCTCTGGAAACACCATATATTTT. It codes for CASSLRDASSGNTIYF.

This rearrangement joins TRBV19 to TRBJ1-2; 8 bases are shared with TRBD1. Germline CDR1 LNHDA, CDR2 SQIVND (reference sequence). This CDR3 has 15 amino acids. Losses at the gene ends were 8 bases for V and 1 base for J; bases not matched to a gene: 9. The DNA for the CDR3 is TGTGCCAGTGCTGTGGGGGACAGGAATAACTATGGCTACACCTTC. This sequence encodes CASAVGDRNNYGYTF.

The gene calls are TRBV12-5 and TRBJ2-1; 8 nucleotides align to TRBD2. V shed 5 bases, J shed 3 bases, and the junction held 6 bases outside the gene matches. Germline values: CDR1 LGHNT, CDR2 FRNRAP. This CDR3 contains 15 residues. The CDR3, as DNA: TGTGCTAGTGGTACCACGACTAGCGTCTACAATGAGCAGTTCTTC. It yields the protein CASGTTTSVYNEQFF. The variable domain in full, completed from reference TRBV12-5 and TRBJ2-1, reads DARVTQTPRHKVTEMGQEVTMRCQPILGHNTVFWYRQTMMQGLELLAYFRNRAPLDDSGMPKDRFSAEMPDATLATLKIQPSEPRDSAVYFCASGTTTSVYNEQFFGPGTRLTVL.

The CDR3 loop is CASSEFKGRETQYF. The CDR3, as DNA: TGTGCCAGCAGTGAATTCAAGGGCCGCGAGACCCAGTACTTC. This chain uses TRBV25-1 with TRBJ2-5, with D hard to call. The germline V gene has CDR1 MGHDK and CDR2 SYGVNS. V dropped 1 base and J dropped 5 bases, with 11 bases sitting between them. This CDR3 is 14 amino acids long.

CDR3 DNA: TGTGCCAGCAGCTTGGGACTAGTTTTGACCGGGGAGCTGTTTTTT. It codes for CASSLGLVLTGELFF. The rearrangement uses TRBV11-3 and TRBJ2-2, with TRBD2 identical over 8 bases. The J segment lost 5 bases and the V segment lost 3 bases, leaving 5 bases of the junction unmatched. CDR1 SGHNT and CDR2 YENEEA come from the germline V gene. The CDR3 is made up of 15 amino acids.

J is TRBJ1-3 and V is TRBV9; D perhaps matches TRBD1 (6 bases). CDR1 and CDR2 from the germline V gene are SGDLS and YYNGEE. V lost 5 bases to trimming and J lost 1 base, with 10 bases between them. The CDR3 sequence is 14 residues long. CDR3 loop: CASSEQGSGNTIYF. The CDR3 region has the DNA TGTGCCAGCAGTGAACAGGGTTCTGGAAACACCATATATTTT.

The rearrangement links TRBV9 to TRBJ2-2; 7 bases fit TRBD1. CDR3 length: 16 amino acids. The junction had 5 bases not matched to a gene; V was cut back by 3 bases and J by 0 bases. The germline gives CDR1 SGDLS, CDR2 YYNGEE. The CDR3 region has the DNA TGTGCCAGCAGCGCTTACAGGGGTTCGAACACCGGGGAGCTGTTTTTT. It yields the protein CASSAYRGSNTGELFF.

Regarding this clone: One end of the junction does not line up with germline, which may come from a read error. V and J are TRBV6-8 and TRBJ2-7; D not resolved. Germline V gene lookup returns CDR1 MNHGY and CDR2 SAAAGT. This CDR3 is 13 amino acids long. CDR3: CASSVGPSNEQYF. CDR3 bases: TGTGCCAGCAGTGTTGGCCCCTCCAACGAGCAGTACTTC.

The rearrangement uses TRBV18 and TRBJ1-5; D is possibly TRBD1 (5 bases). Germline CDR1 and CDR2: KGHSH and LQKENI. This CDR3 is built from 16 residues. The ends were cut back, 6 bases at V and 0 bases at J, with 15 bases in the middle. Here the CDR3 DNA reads TGTGCCAGCTCGTACTCCGGGGCCGGTAGCAATCAGCCCCAGCATTTT. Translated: CASSYSGAGSNQPQHF.

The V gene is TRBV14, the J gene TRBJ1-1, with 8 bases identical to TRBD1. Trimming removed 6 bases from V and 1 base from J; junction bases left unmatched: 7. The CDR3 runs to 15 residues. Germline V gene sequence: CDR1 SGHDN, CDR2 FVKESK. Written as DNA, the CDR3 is TGTGCCAGCAGTCGTCGGACAGGGTGGAACACTGAAGCTTTCTTT. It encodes CASSRRTGWNTEAFF.

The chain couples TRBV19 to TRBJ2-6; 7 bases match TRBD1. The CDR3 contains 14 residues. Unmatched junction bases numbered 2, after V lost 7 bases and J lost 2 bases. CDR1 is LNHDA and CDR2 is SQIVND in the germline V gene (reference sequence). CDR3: CASIQGAGANVLTF. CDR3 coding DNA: TGTGCCAGTATTCAGGGGGCTGGGGCCAACGTCCTGACTTTC.

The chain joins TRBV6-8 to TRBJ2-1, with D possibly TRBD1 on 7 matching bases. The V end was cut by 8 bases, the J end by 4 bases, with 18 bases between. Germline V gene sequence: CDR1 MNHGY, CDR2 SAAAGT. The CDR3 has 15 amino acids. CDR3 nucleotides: TGTGCCAGCGGAAAAGGGGGCGGGAATTACAATGAGCAGTTCTTC. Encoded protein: CASGKGGGNYNEQFF.

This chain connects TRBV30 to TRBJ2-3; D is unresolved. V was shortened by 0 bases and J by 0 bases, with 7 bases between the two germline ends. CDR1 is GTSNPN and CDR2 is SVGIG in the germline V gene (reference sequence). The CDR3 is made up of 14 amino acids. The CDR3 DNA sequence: TGTGCCTGGAGTGTACGTCTGAGCACAGATACGCAGTATTTT. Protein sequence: CAWSVRLSTDTQYF.

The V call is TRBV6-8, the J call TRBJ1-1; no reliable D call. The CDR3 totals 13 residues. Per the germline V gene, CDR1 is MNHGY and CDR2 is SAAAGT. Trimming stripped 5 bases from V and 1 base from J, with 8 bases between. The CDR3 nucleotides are TGTGCCAGCAGTCCCTCGGGGAACACTGAAGCTTTCTTT. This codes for CASSPSGNTEAFF.

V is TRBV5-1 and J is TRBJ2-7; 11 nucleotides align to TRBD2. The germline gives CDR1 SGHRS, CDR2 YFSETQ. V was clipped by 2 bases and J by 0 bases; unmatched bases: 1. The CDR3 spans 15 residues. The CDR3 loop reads CASSFTSGGSYEQYF. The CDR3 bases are TGCGCCAGCAGCTTTACTAGCGGGGGCTCCTACGAGCAGTACTTC.

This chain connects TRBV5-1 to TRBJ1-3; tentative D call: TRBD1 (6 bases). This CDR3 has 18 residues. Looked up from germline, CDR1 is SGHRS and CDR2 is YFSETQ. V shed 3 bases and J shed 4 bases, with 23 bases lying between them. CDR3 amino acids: CASSSAPMLGGKGNTIYF. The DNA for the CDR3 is TGCGCCAGCAGCTCCGCCCCGATGCTGGGGGGCAAGGGAAACACCATATATTTT. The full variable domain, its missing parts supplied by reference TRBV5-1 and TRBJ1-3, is KAGVTQTPRYLIKTRGQQVTLSCSPISGHRSVSWYQQTPGQGLQFLFEYFSETQRNKGNFPGRFSGRQFSNSRSEMNVSTLELGDSALYLCASSSAPMLGGKGNTIYFGEGSWLTVV.

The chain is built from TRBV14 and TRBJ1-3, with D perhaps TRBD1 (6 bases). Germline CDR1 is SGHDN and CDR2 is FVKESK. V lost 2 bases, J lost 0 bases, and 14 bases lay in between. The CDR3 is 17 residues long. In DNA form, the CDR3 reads TGTGCCAGCAGCCAATTGACAGGACCCATCTCTGGAAACACCATATATTTT. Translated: CASSQLTGPISGNTIYF.

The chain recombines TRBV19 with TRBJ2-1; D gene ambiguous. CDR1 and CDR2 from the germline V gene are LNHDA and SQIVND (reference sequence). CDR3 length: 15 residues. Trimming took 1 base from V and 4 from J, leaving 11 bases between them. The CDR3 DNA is TGTGCCAGTAGTATAGCGCCTCCTTTTTACAATGAGCAGTTCTTC. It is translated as CASSIAPPFYNEQFF.

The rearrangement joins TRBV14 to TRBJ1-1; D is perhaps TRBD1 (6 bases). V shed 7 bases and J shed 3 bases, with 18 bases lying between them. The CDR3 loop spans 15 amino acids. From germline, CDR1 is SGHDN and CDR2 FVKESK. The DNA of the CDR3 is TGTGCCAGCAACCCTTTCACAGGGTGGGACACTGAAGCTTTCTTT. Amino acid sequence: CASNPFTGWDTEAFF.

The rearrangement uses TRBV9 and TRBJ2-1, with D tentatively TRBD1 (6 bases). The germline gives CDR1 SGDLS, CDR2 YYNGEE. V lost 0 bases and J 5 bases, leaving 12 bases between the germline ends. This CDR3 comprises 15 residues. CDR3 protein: CASSVEGRGNNEQFF. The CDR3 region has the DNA TGTGCCAGCAGCGTAGAAGGCAGGGGAAACAATGAGCAGTTCTTC.